A single sample is the source of the 18 T cell receptor beta chains below, sequenced in a study of shared clonotypes between healthy human individuals. Produced via immunoSEQ multiplex PCR; TCRdb's table is partial and in-frame only. The sample yields more than 400,000 clones, over 75% seen once. Sequencing was carried out using PBMCs. Receptor source: a middle-aged woman in good health. Some clones in this sample may be carry-over from other donors' samples.

To note about this clone: A read error likely explains this, since a far larger clone differs by one base. This sample also contains other DNA sequences that code for the same CDR3. The CDR3 is CASSRMNGQNSNEKLFF. CDR3 nucleotides: TGCGCTAGCAGCCGAATGAACGGACAGAACTCTAATGAAAAACTGTTTTTT. The rearrangement joins TRBV4-3 to TRBJ1-4; D possibly corresponds to TRBD1 (6 bases). Germline assignment: CDR1 LGHNA and CDR2 YSLEER. This CDR3 is 17 amino acids long.

The chain carries TRBV7-2 and TRBJ2-5; TRBD2 matches 7 bases. Germline CDR1 reads SGHTA; CDR2 reads FQGNSA. V shed 5 bases, J shed 3 bases, and the junction held 6 bases outside the gene matches. The CDR3 runs 14 residues. CDR3 DNA: TGTGCCAGCAGCCCGGCGGGAGCCGAAGAGACCCAGTACTTC. Its translation is CASSPAGAEETQYF.

This clone was picked up one time. The chain has TRBV10-2 and TRBJ2-7; D not certain. The V and J ends lost 8 bases and 2 bases respectively, with 10 bases between them. CDR1 and CDR2 (germline): WSHSY, SAAADI. The length of the CDR3 is 12 residues. This chain's CDR3 is CASGEHPYEQYF. Here the CDR3 DNA reads TGCGCCAGCGGAGAACACCCCTACGAGCAGTACTTC.

In this sample, this clone turned up a few times. The chain has TRBV29-1 and TRBJ2-5; D possibly corresponds to TRBD1 (6 bases). The DNA matches TRBJ2-7 better at its end, which makes the J call doubtful. This CDR3 is built from 12 residues. CDR1 SQVTM and CDR2 ANQGSEA come from the germline V gene. The CDR3 bases are TGCAGCGTTGACAGGGGAGCGCACGAGCAGTACTTC. Translated, it gives CSVDRGAHEQYF.

The CDR3 loop reads CASSPGTGAPANTEAFF. The CDR3 coding sequence is TGTGCCAGCAGCCCCGGGACAGGGGCACCGGCGAACACTGAAGCTTTCTTT. The gene calls are TRBV11-3 and TRBJ1-1; 10 bases line up with TRBD1. The CDR3 has 17 amino acids. The J segment lost 1 base and the V segment lost 5 bases, leaving 10 bases of the junction unmatched. The V gene's germline CDR1 is SGHNT and CDR2 YENEEA.

The chain joins TRBV7-2 to TRBJ2-3, with a weak D call TRBD1 (5 bases). Germline V CDR1 and CDR2: SGHTA, FQGNSA. This CDR3 spans 14 amino acids. V lost 5 bases to trimming and J lost 0 bases, with 9 bases between them. CDR3 loop: CASSLGQSTDTQYF. Written as DNA, the CDR3 is TGTGCCAGCAGCCTCGGACAAAGCACAGATACGCAGTATTTT.

This rearrangement joins TRBV7-7 to TRBJ2-2; 9 bases match TRBD2. This CDR3 region has 15 residues. Per germline, CDR1 SSHAT and CDR2 FNYEAQ (reference sequence). J was trimmed by 5 bases and V by 0 bases; bases with no gene match: 1. CDR3 DNA: TGTGCCAGCAGCTTAGCCCTAGCGGGAACCGGGGAGCTGTTTTTT. It translates to CASSLALAGTGELFF.

This chain joins TRBV19 and TRBJ1-2, with D unclear. The CDR3 totals 13 residues. V lost 4 bases, J lost 4 bases, and 10 bases lay in between. Germline V gives CDR1 LNHDA, CDR2 SQIVND (reference sequence). CDR3 amino acids: CASSNLISYGYTF. In DNA, the CDR3 is TGTGCCAGTAGTAATTTAATCAGCTATGGCTACACCTTC.

With respect to this clone: A far larger clone lies a single base away; this is likely a read error. V is TRBV7-9 and J is TRBJ1-4; D may be TRBD1 (6 bases). The germline gives CDR1 SEHNR, CDR2 FQNEAQ (reference sequence). V was pared by 6 bases and J by 5 bases, with 16 bases between. CDR3 length equals 15 residues. CDR3 protein: CASRVRQEANEKLFF. DNA of the CDR3: TGTGCCAGCAGGGTCCGACAGGAGGCAAATGAAAAACTGTTTTTT.

This clone occurred once. The rearrangement links TRBV18 to TRBJ2-1, with TRBD2 matching 14 bases. V was pared by 6 bases and J by 0 bases, with 4 bases of the junction left unmatched. The CDR3 is 17 residues long. In germline, CDR1 is KGHSH, CDR2 LQKENI. This chain's CDR3 is CASSRTSGRSSYNEQFF. The DNA for the CDR3 is TGTGCCAGCTCGAGGACTAGCGGGAGGAGCTCCTACAATGAGCAGTTCTTC.

This chain uses TRBV20-1 with TRBJ2-5; D is ambiguous. Germline CDR1 reads DFQATT; CDR2 reads SNEGSKA (reference sequence). V lost 5 bases, J lost 9 bases, and 10 bases lay in between. This CDR3 has 10 amino acids. CDR3 in DNA: TGCAGTGCTGGGCCCGACTCCCAGTACTTC. It specifies CSAGPDSQYF.

Concerning this clone: This is likely an artifact of a read error, given a far larger clone one base away. This chain links TRBV4-3 with TRBJ2-6; D might be TRBD1 (5 bases). From germline, CDR1 is LGHNA and CDR2 YSLEER. The CDR3 covers 16 residues. The CDR3 here is CASSQDWGSGANGLTF. The CDR3 bases are TGCGCCAGCAGCCAAGATTGGGGCTCTGGGGCCAACGGCCTGACTTTC.

The V and J genes are TRBV4-3 and TRBJ2-7, with D perhaps TRBD2 (6 bases). This CDR3 is 14 amino acids long. The germline V and J ends were trimmed by 3 bases and 11 bases, with 20 bases remaining between them. CDR1 and CDR2 from the germline V gene are LGHNA and YSLEER. CDR3 DNA: TGCGCCAGCAGCCAGGGGGGACTGACCGAAGTAGAGTACTTC. Encoded protein: CASSQGGLTEVEYF.

This chain connects TRBV30 to TRBJ1-2; 7 nucleotides match TRBD1. Trimming at V came to 4 bases and at J to 1 base, leaving 6 bases not matched to a gene. This CDR3 has 14 residues. The germline V gene encodes CDR1 GTSNPN and CDR2 SVGIG (reference sequence). DNA for the CDR3: TGTGCCTGGAAACGGGACAGAAGTAACTATGGCTACACCTTC. It translates to CAWKRDRSNYGYTF.

The chain joins TRBV10-3 to TRBJ2-7; 14 nucleotides match TRBD2. CDR1 and CDR2 (germline): ENHRY, SYGVKD. This CDR3 contains 16 residues. V shed 3 bases and J 4 bases; nucleotides not matched to a gene: 5. CDR3 in amino acids: CAISEGTSGSGYEQYF. CDR3 DNA: TGTGCCATCAGTGAAGGGACTAGCGGGAGCGGTTACGAGCAGTACTTC.

The chain employs TRBV18 and TRBJ2-5; TRBD2 matches at 10 bases. The CDR3 contains 16 residues. CDR1 is KGHSH, CDR2 LQKENI, per germline. V shed 0 bases, J shed 6 bases, and the junction held 7 bases outside the gene matches. The CDR3 region has the DNA TGTGCCAGCTCACCACCTAAGTCTAGCGGGAGACAGACCCAGTACTTC. It specifies CASSPPKSSGRQTQYF.

The V and J genes are TRBV7-2 and TRBJ1-3; D is unresolved. Germline CDR1 reads SGHTA; CDR2 reads FQGNSA. V lost 0 bases and J 0 bases, leaving 9 bases between the germline ends. The CDR3 runs 16 residues. CDR3 region: CASSLARTLSGNTIYF. The DNA of the CDR3 is TGTGCCAGCAGCTTAGCCAGGACCCTCTCTGGAAACACCATATATTTT. Complete variable domain (other parts from reference TRBV7-2 and TRBJ1-3): GAGVSQSPSNKVTEKGKDVELRCDPISGHTALYWYRQSLGQGLEFLIYFQGNSAPDKSGLPSDRFSAERTGGSVSTLTIQRTQQEDSAVYLCASSLARTLSGNTIYFGEGSWLTVV.

V gene TRBV27 combines with J gene TRBJ1-1, with a weak D call TRBD1 (6 bases). Germline CDR1 MNHEY, CDR2 SMNVEV (reference sequence). V lost 6 bases and J 4 bases, leaving 18 bases between the germline ends. There are 15 residues in the CDR3. CDR3 nucleotides: TGTGCCAGCAGCCATCTCAGGACAGACTCCACTGAAGCTTTCTTT. Translated: CASSHLRTDSTEAFF.